The present TCR beta chain was sequenced within a study of blood T cell repertoires in COVID-19 (dated by TCRdb to about 2020). The study in broad terms: Collaborator samples came from the United States, Italy and Spain and covered acute and convalescent phases of COVID-19. Subjects who had been exposed to COVID-19, were actively infected with it, or had recovered from it provided the deeply sampled blood TCRbeta repertoires that made up the dataset. The prospective study material was composed of cDNA or gDNA derived from T cells, B-cell-depleted T cells, or PBMCs. The repertoires were made available in a free public database intended to serve as a resource for research on the immune response to SARS-CoV-2. Where available, HLA class I and class II types were obtained from metadata supplied by the sample provider rather than from assay-based typing. A de-identified subject ID, COVID-19 status, age in years and sex were almost always included in the sample metadata. Samples were obtained from the ongoing ImmuneRACE study (first 160 participants) and from some 1,300 subjects provided by 6 global collaborators. Summary of the overall study and its limitations: How much clinical and demographic metadata was included differed by source and by participant, and the metadata was provided uncurated.

The immunoSEQ Assay, a bias-controlled multiplex PCR, was used to amplify TCRbeta CDR3 regions from genomic DNA. The paper's data handling went like this. The number of nucleated cells in each sample was estimated by amplification of reference gene primers within the assay. Sequence reads were collapsed and filtered to measure the absolute abundance of every unique TCRbeta CDR3 rearrangement. Productive Simpson clonality was computed per sample as the square root of Simpson's diversity index over productive rearrangements. TCRdb carries this immuneACCESS record with in-frame sequences only. Its versions omit some clonotypes, under half of them owing to an unresolved V gene in the studies checked, with the rest unexplained. The DNA gave D and trimming, while V, J and clone size come from that table. The sample profile shows over 450,000 clones; roughly 91% of them were found once. Jointly, the top ten make up under 8.5% of the sample.

From cysteine to phenylalanine, the CDR3 is 16 amino acids long. Kept here is only the CDR3 DNA, which spans 48 bases and is read in frame from base 1. The germline V gene (reference sequence) yields LNHNV for CDR1 and YYDKDF for CDR2. V and J lose 0 bases and 0 bases, and a span of 9 bases separates them. At one collaborating source in Seattle, patients were enrolled during active infection and were followed longitudinally through the course of disease. Each collaborating institution followed its own protocols to collect whole blood in K2EDTA tubes. For TCRbeta analysis, collaborators shipped samples in one of three forms: frozen whole blood, isolated PBMCs, or DNA extracted from either of those sample types. Worth noting for this clone: No antigen is known for it. Qualities for individual bases were not recorded, and no much larger clone is one base off.

Recombination linked TRBV15 to TRBJ1-3, with the D segment identity uncertain. The clonotype comes from a woman aged 45-65 years with COVID-19, enrolled during active disease. The sequencing sample was made of peripheral blood. CDR3 loop: CATSRDPRSSGNTIYF. The bases read TGTGCCACCAGCAGAGATCCCCGGAGCTCTGGAAACACCATATATTTT. The full variable domain, completed from the reference TRBV15 and TRBJ1-3 proteins outside the CDR3, reads DAMVIQNPRYQVTQFGKPVTLSCSQTLNHNVMYWYQQKSSQAPKLLFHYYDKDFNNEADTPDNFQSRRPNTSFCFLDIRSPGLGDTAMYLCATSRDPRSSGNTIYFGEGSWLTVV.